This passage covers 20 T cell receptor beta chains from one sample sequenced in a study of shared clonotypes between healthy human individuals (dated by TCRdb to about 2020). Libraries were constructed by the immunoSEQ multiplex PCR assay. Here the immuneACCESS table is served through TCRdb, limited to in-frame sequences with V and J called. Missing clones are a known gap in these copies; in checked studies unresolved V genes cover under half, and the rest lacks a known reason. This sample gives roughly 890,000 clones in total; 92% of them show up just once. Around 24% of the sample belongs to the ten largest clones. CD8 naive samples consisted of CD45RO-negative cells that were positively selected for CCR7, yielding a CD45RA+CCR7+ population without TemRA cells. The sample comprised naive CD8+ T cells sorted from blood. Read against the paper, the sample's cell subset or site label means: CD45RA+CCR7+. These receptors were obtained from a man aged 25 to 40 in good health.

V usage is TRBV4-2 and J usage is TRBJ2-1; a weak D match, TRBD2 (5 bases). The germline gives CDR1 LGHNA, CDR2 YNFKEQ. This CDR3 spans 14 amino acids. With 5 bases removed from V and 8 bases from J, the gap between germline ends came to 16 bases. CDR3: CASSKGMLAYEQFF. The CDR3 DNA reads TGTGCCAGCAGCAAAGGGATGCTAGCCTATGAGCAGTTCTTC.

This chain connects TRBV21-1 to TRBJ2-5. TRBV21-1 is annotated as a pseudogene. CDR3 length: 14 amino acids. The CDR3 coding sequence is TGTGCCAGCAGCAAAATGGCCGGTGAAGAGAGCCAGTACTTC. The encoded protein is CASSKMAGEESQYF.

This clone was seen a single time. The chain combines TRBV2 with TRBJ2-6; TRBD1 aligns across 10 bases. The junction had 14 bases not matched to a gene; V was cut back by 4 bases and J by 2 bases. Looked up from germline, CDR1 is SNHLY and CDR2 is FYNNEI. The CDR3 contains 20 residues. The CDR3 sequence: CASSGQGAFDHFPGANVLTF. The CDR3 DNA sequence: TGTGCCAGCAGTGGACAGGGGGCGTTCGATCACTTCCCTGGGGCCAACGTCCTGACTTTC. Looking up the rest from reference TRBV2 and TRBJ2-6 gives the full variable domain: EPEVTQTPSHQVTQMGQEVILRCVPISNHLYFYWYRQILGQKVEFLVSFYNNEISEKSEIFDDQFSVERPDGSNFTLKIRSTKLEDSAMYFCASSGQGAFDHFPGANVLTFGAGSRLTVL.

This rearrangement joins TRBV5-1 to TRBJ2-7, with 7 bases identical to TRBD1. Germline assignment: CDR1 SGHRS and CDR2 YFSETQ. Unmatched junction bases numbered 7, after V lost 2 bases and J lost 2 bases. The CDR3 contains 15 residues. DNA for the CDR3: TGCGCCAGCAGCTTTCGGTCCCAGGGGGCCTACGAGCAGTACTTC. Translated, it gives CASSFRSQGAYEQYF.

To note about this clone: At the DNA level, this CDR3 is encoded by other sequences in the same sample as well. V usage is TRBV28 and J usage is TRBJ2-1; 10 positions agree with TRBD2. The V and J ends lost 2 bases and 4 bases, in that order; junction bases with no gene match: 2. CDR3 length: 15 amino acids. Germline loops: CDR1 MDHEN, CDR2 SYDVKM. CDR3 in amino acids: CASSLLAGVYNEQFF. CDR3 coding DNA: TGTGCCAGCAGTTTACTAGCGGGAGTTTACAATGAGCAGTTCTTC. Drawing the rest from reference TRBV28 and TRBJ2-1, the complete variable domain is DVKVTQSSRYLVKRTGEKVFLECVQDMDHENMFWYRQDPGLGLRLIYFSYDVKMKEKGDIPEGYSVSREKKERFSLILESASTNQTSMYLCASSLLAGVYNEQFFGPGTRLTVL.

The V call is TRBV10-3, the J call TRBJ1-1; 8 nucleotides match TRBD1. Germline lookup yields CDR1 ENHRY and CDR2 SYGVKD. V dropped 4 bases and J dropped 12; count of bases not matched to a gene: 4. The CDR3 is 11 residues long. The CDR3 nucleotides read TGTGCCATCAGTGGACAGGGGATAACTTTCTTT. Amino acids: CAISGQGITFF.

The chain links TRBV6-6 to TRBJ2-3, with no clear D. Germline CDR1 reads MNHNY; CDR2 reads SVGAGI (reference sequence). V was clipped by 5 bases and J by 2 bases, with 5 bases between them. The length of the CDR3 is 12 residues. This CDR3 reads CASSKYTDTQYF. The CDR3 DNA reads TGTGCCAGCAGTAAATACACAGATACGCAGTATTTT.

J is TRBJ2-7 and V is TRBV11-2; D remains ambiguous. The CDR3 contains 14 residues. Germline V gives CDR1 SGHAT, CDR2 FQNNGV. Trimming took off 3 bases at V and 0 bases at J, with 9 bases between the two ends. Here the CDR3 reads CASSFKMGSYEQYF. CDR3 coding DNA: TGTGCCAGCAGCTTCAAGATGGGCTCCTACGAGCAGTACTTC. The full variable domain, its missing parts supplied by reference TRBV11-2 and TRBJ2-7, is EAGVAQSPRYKIIEKRQSVAFWCNPISGHATLYWYQQILGQGPKLLIQFQNNGVVDDSQLPKDRFSAERLKGVDSTLKIQPAKLEDSAVYLCASSFKMGSYEQYFGPGTRLTVT.

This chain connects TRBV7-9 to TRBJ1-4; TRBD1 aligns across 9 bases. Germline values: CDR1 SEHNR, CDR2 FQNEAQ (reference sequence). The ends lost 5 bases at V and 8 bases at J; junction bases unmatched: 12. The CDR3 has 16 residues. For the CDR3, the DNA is TGTGCCAGCAGCCCGACCCCCGGGACAGGGCGAGAAAAACTGTTTTTT. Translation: CASSPTPGTGREKLFF. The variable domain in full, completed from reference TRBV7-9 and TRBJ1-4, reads DTGVSQNPRHKITKRGQNVTFRCDPISEHNRLYWYRQTLGQGPEFLTYFQNEAQLEKSRLLSDRFSAERPKGSFSTLEIQRTEQGDSAMYLCASSPTPGTGREKLFFGSGTQLSVL.

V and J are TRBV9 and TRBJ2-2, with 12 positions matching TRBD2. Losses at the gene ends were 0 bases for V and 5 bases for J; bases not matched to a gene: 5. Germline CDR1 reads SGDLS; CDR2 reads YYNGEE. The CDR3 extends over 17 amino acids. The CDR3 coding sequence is TGTGCCAGCAGCGTAGCCCGGACTAGCGGGAATACCGGGGAGCTGTTTTTT. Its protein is CASSVARTSGNTGELFF.

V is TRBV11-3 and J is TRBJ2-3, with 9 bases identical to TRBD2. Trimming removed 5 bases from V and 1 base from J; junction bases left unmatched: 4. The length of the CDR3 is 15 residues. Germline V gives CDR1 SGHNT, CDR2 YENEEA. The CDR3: CASSPRTSGTDTQYF. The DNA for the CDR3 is TGTGCCAGCAGCCCCAGGACTAGCGGCACAGATACGCAGTATTTT.

The CDR3 protein is CASSLFGQASYNEQFF. The CDR3 DNA follows: TGTGCCAGCAGTTTATTTGGGCAGGCCTCCTACAATGAGCAGTTCTTC. J is TRBJ2-1 and V is TRBV27, with D unresolved. Germline V gives CDR1 MNHEY, CDR2 SMNVEV (reference sequence). Trimming pared 1 base from V and 0 bases from J, leaving 10 bases between. The CDR3 spans 16 residues.

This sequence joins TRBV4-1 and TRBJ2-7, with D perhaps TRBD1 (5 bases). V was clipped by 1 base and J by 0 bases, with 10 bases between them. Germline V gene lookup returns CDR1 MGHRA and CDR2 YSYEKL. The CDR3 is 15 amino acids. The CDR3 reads CASSQVARDSYEQYF. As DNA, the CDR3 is TGCGCCAGCAGCCAAGTAGCCAGGGACTCCTACGAGCAGTACTTC.

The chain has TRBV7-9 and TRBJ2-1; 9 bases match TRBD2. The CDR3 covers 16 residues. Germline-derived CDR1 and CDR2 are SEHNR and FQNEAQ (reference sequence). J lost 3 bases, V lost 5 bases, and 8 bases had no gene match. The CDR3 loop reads CASSLLQREDYNEQFF. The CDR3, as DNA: TGTGCCAGCAGCCTACTTCAGCGGGAGGACTACAATGAGCAGTTCTTC.

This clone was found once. In DNA, the CDR3 is TGTGCCGGGGGACAGGGCTCATACGAGCAGTACTTC. Amino acid sequence: CAGGQGSYEQYF. This rearrangement joins TRBV7-9 to TRBJ2-7; the match to TRBD1 covers 9 bases. Per the germline V gene, CDR1 is SEHNR and CDR2 is FQNEAQ (reference sequence). The V gene end was trimmed by 11 bases and the J gene end by 4 bases; junction bases not matched to a gene: 6. The CDR3 runs to 12 residues.

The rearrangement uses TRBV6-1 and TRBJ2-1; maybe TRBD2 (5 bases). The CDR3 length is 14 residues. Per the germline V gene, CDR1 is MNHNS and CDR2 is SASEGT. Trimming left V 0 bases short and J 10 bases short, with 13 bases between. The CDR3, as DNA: TGTGCCAGCAGTGAAGCGCTTCTGAGGGCCGAGCAGTTCTTC. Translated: CASSEALLRAEQFF.

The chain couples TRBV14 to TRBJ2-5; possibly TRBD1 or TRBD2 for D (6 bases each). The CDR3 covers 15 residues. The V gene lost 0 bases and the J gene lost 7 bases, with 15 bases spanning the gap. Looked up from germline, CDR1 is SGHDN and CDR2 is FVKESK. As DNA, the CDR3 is TGTGCCAGCAGCCAAGATTTGGGGGGCGCGTGGACCCAGTACTTC. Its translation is CASSQDLGGAWTQYF.

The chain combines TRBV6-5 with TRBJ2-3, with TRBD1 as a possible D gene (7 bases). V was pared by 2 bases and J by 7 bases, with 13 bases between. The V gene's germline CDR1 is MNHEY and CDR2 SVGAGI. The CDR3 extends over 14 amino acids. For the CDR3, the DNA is TGTGCCAGCAGTTACGGCGGGACAGAGAATACGCAGTATTTT. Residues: CASSYGGTENTQYF.

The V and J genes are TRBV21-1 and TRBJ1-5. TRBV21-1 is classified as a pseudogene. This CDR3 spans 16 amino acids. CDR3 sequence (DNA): TGTGCCAGCAGCAATAGTAACCAACGAACCAATCAGCCCCAGCATTTT. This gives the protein CASSNSNQRTNQPQHF.

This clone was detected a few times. The CDR3 reads CASSGVTDYTEAFF. The CDR3 DNA reads TGTGCCAGTAGTGGGGTAACAGACTACACTGAAGCTTTCTTT. The chain combines TRBV19 with TRBJ1-1; D uncertain. This CDR3 spans 14 amino acids. Trimming left V 5 bases short and J 3 bases short, with 13 bases between. Germline CDR1 LNHDA, CDR2 SQIVND (reference sequence).